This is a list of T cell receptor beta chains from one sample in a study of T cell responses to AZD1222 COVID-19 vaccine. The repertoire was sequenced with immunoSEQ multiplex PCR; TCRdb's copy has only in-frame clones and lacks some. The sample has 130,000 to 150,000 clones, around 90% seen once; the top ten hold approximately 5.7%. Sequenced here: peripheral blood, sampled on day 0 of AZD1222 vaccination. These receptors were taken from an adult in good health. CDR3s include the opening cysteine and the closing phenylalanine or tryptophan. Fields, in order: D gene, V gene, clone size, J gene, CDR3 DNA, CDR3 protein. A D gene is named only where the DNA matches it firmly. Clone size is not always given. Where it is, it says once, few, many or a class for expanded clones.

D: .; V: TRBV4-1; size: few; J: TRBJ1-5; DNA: TGCGCCAGCAGCCAAGCCACAGGGAATCATCAGCCCCAGCATTTT; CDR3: CASSQATGNHQPQHF
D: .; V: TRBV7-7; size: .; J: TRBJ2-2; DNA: TGTGCCAGCAGCTTAGCCCAGGGGCGGCACACCGGGGAGCTGTTTTTT; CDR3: CASSLAQGRHTGELFF
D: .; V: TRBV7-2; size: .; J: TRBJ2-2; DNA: TGTGCCAGCAGCTTAAAGACTGGAGGCACCGGGGAGCTGTTTTTT; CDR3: CASSLKTGGTGELFF
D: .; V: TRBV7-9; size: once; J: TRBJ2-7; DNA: TGTGCCAGCAGCTTAGTTAGAGGAAGCTCCTACGAGCAGTACTTC; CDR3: CASSLVRGSSYEQYF
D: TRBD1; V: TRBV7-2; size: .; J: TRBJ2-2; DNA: TGTGCCACCCTGCTGACAGGGGGATTAGACACCGGGGAGCTGTTTTTT; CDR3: CATLLTGGLDTGELFF
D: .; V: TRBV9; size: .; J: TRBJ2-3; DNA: TGTGCCAGCAGCGTTGGCACCTCCACAGATACGCAGTATTTT; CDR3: CASSVGTSTDTQYF
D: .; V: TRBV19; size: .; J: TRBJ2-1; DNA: TGTGCCAGCACTGAAAGACTGAGCTCGGTGACCCTCTACAATGAGCAGTTCTTC; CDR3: CASTERLSSVTLYNEQFF
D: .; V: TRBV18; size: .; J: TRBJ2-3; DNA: TGTGCCAGCTCACCCCTACGAGGGGGAGGAGGGACAGATACGCAGTATTTT; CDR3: CASSPLRGGGGTDTQYF
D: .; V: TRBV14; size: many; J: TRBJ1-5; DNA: TGTGCCAGCAGCCAAGACTGGCAGGGCAATCAGCCCCAGCATTTT; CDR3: CASSQDWQGNQPQHF
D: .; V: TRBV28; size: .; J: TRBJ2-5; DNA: TGTGCCAGCATACCAGGGGCTAAAGGGACCCAGTACTTC; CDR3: CASIPGAKGTQYF
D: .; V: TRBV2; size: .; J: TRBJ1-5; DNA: TGTGCCAGCAGTGTGGGCAGCTCCAGTCAGCCCCAGCATTTT; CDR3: CASSVGSSSQPQHF
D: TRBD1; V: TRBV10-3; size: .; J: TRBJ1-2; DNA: TGTGCCATCAGTGCAGCAGGACAGGTCGACTATGGCTACACCTTC; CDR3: CAISAAGQVDYGYTF
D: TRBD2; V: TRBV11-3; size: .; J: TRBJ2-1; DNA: TGTGCCAGCAGCCACCTGATAGCGGGAGTAAGAAATGAGCAGTTCTTC; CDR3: CASSHLIAGVRNEQFF
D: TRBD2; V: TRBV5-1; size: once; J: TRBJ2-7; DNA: TGCGCCAGCAGCTTGGGGCCTGCGGGAGGCACCTACGAGCAGTACTTC; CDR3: CASSLGPAGGTYEQYF
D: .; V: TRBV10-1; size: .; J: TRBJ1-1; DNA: TGCGCCAGCAGTGATGCAGGGGAGGGGAACACTGAAGCTTTCTTT; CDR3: CASSDAGEGNTEAFF
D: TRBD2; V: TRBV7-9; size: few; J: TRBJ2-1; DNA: TGTGCCAGCAGCTTCGGACTAGCGGGAGGTCAGGACAATGAGCAGTTCTTC; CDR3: CASSFGLAGGQDNEQFF
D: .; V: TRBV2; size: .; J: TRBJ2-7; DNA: TGTGCCAGCAGTGGACACGAGCAGTACTTC; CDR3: CASSGHEQYF
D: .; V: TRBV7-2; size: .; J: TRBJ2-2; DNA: TGTGCCAGCAGCCCCCAGGGTAACGGGGAGCTGTTTTTT; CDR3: CASSPQGNGELFF
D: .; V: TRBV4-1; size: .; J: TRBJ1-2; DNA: TGCGCCAGCAGCCAAGATCAGGTCAGACACTATGGCTACACCTTC; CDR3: CASSQDQVRHYGYTF
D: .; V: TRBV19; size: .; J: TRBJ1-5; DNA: TGTGCCAGTAGTGGGGACCCCTGGCCCCAGCATTTT; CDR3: CASSGDPWPQHF
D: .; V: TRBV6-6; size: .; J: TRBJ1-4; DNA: TGTGCCAGCAGCACAGGGTGGGATGAAAAACTGTTTTTT; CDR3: CASSTGWDEKLFF
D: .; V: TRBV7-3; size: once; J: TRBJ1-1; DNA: TGTGCCAGCAGCCCTACACCGGGACAGAACACTGAAGCTTTCTTT; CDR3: CASSPTPGQNTEAFF
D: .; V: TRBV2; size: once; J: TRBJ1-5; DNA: TGTGCCAGCAGTATAAAAAGGACAAGCAATCAGCCCCAGCATTTT; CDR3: CASSIKRTSNQPQHF
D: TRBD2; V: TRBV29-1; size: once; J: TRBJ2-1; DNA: TGCAGCGCTTGTAGCGGGGGGGACAATGAGCAGTTCTTC; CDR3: CSACSGGDNEQFF
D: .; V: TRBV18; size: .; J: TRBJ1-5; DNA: TGTGCCAGCAGACCTAATGGCGCGGGGCAGCCCCAGCATTTT; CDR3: CASRPNGAGQPQHF
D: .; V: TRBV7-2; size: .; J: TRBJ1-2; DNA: TGTGCCAGCAGCTTACAGGGAGCCTATGGCTACACCTTC; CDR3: CASSLQGAYGYTF
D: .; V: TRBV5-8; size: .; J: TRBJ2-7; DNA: TGTGCCAGCAGCTTGGAGGGGGAGGGATCCGACGAGCAGTACTTC; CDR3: CASSLEGEGSDEQYF
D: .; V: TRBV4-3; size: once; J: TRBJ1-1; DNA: TGCGCCAGCAGCCAAGATCGGGGGGCATGGCGGGCTTTCTTT; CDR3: CASSQDRGAWRAFF
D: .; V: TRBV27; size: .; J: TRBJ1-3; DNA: TGTGCCACGTTGTTTGGAAACACCATATATTTT; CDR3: CATLFGNTIYF
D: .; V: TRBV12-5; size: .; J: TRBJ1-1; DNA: TGTGCTAGTGGTTCGTTAACGAACACTGAAGCTTTCTTT; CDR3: CASGSLTNTEAFF
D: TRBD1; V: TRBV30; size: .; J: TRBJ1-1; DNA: TGTGCCTGGAGTGAGGGGACAGCTCGGCCTATTAACACTGAAGCTTTCTTT; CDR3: CAWSEGTARPINTEAFF
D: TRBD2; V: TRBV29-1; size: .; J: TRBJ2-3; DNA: TGCAGCACCCTTGGTAGGACTAGCGGCCACACAGATACGCAGTATTTT; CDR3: CSTLGRTSGHTDTQYF
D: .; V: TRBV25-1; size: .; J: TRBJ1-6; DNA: TGTGCCTCCCAGGAGCAGGGAAGGACCTATAATTCACCCCTCCACTTT; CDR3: CASQEQGRTYNSPLHF
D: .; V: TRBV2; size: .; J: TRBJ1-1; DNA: TGTGCCAGCAGCCGAGACAGCATGAACACTGAAGCTTTCTTT; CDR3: CASSRDSMNTEAFF
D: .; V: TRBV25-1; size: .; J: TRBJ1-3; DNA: TGTGCCAGCAGTGAAGGGCGGCACTCTGGAAACACCATATATTTT; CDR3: CASSEGRHSGNTIYF
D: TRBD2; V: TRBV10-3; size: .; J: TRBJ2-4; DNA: TGTGCCACCCCAGGACTAGCGGGAGGGGGGGCCAAAAACATTCAGTACTTC; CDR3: CATPGLAGGGAKNIQYF
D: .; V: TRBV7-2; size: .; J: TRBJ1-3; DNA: TGTGCCAGCAGCCCGACGGCAGTCTCTGGAAACACCATATATTTT; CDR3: CASSPTAVSGNTIYF
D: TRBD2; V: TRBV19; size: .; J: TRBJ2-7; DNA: TGTGCCAGTAGCGGGGGACTAGCGGGAGTGTTTGAGCAGTACTTC; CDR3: CASSGGLAGVFEQYF
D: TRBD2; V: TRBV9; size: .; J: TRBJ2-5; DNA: TGTGCCAGCAGCGGGCGGCTAGCGGGAGTCCTGGAGACCCAGTACTTC; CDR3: CASSGRLAGVLETQYF
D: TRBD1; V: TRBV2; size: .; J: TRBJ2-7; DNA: TGTGCCAGCGCTTTGACAGGGGGGTACGAGCAGTACTTC; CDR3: CASALTGGYEQYF
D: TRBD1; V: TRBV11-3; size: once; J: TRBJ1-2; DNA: TGTGCCAGCAGCTCAAAGTCCCCTTCTTTTCAGTCCGGGACAGGGAACGGCTACACCTTC; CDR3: CASSSKSPSFQSGTGNGYTF
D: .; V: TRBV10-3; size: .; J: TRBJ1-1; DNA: TGTGCCTCGCGCGGGGGGCGCGACACTGAAGCTTTCTTT; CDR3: CASRGGRDTEAFF
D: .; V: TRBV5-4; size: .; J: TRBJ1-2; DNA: TGTGCCAGCAGCACCGGACAGACTTTTAACTATGGCTACACCTTC; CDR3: CASSTGQTFNYGYTF
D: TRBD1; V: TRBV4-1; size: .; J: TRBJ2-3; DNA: TGCGCCAGCAGCCAAGATCGTGGACAGGGCACAGATACGCAGTATTTT; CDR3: CASSQDRGQGTDTQYF
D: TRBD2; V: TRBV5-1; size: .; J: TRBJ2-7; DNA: TGCGCCAGCAGCTTGGCCCCTGGCGGGGGGGGCTACGAGCAGTACTTC; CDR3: CASSLAPGGGGYEQYF
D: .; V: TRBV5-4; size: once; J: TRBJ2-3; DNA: TGTGCCAGCAGCTTTGCTTCTCGCACAGATACGCAGTATTTT; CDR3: CASSFASRTDTQYF
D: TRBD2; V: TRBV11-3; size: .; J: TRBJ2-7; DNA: TGTGCCAGCAGCACTAGCGGCTACGAGCAGTACTTC; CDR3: CASSTSGYEQYF
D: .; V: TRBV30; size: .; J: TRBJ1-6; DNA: TGTGCCTGGAGTGTCGCGGCCTATAATTCACCCCTCCACTTT; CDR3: CAWSVAAYNSPLHF
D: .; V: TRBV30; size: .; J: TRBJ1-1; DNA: TGTGCCTGGAACAGGGTAAGGGGGACTGAAGCTTTCTTT; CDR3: CAWNRVRGTEAFF